This T cell receptor (beta chain) is from a study of blood T cell repertoires in COVID-19. Patients at the Seattle site were enrolled during active infection and followed longitudinally. Authors' data handling: Amplification from reference gene primers served as the basis for estimated nucleated cell counts. Clones were read by immunoSEQ multiplex PCR, and TCRdb kept only the in-frame ones, dropping some. V and J calls and clone size follow that table, whereas D and trimming were derived from the DNA. The sample lists 95,000 to 150,000 clones, around 90% occurring once. The sequencing input was peripheral blood. This TCR came from a woman between 55 and 75 years old with COVID-19, enrolled during active disease.

The CDR3, as DNA: TGTGCCAGCAGCTTAGGCGGGATAGGATCACCCCTCCACTTT. This sequence encodes CASSLGGIGSPLHF. The chain combines TRBV11-3 with TRBJ1-6; D is undetermined. With 1 base removed from V and 10 bases from J, the gap between germline ends came to 11 bases. This CDR3 is built from 14 residues. Looked up from germline, CDR1 is SGHNT and CDR2 is YENEEA.